A selection of T cell receptor beta chains follows, all from one sample in a study of blood T cell repertoires in COVID-19. Only in-frame clones appear in the TCRdb table, and some are missing; sequencing was by immunoSEQ multiplex PCR. This table has 85,000 to 95,000 clones, more than 75% appearing once. The sequenced material came from peripheral blood. The source is a man between 65 and 85 years old with acute or convalescent COVID-19. The CDR3 runs from the conserved cysteine through the conserved F or W. D genes are given only for firm matches. A row's size may be missing; if present it is once, few, many or a size class.

size: .; J: TRBJ1-1; D: TRBD1; V: TRBV5-1; DNA: TGCGCCAGCAGCTCACAGGGGATCGGTGAAGCTTTCTTT; CDR3: CASSSQGIGEAFF
size: few; J: TRBJ1-2; D: TRBD1; V: TRBV25-1; DNA: TGTGCCAGCAGTGCAAACGGGGACAGGGGGCGCCTTGGCTACACCTTC; CDR3: CASSANGDRGRLGYTF
size: .; J: TRBJ2-3; D: .; V: TRBV10-2; DNA: TGCGCCAGCAGTGAGGTCAGGAGCACAGATACGCAGTATTTT; CDR3: CASSEVRSTDTQYF
size: .; J: TRBJ1-1; D: .; V: TRBV11-2; DNA: TGTGCCAGCAGCTTAGACCGCCACATGAACACTGAAGCTTTCTTT; CDR3: CASSLDRHMNTEAFF
size: .; J: TRBJ2-1; D: .; V: TRBV28; DNA: TGTGCCAGCAGTTCCCGGTCCCGTCATCACAATGAGCAGTTCTTC; CDR3: CASSSRSRHHNEQFF
size: few; J: TRBJ2-1; D: TRBD2; V: TRBV7-2; DNA: TGTGCCAGCAGCTTAGTTGGGACTAGCAGCTACAATGAGCAGTTCTTC; CDR3: CASSLVGTSSYNEQFF
size: .; J: TRBJ1-1; D: .; V: TRBV12-3/TRBV12-4; DNA: TGTGCCAGCAGTTTTTCGGGGAGCCCTGAAGCTTTCTTT; CDR3: CASSFSGSPEAFF
size: .; J: TRBJ1-6; D: TRBD1; V: TRBV19; DNA: TGTGCCAGTAGTATGGGACAGGGAGGTTCACCCCTCCACTTT; CDR3: CASSMGQGGSPLHF
size: .; J: TRBJ2-2; D: TRBD1; V: TRBV19; DNA: TGTGCCAGTAGTATAGAGACAGGGATCGGGGAGCTGTTTTTT; CDR3: CASSIETGIGELFF
size: .; J: TRBJ2-2; D: .; V: TRBV7-9; DNA: TGTGCCAGCGATATAGGGGCCGGGGAGCTGTTTTTT; CDR3: CASDIGAGELFF
size: .; J: TRBJ2-2; D: .; V: TRBV10-1; DNA: TGCGCCAGCAGACCACAGATCACCGGGGAGCTGTTTTTT; CDR3: CASRPQITGELFF
size: .; J: TRBJ2-2; D: .; V: TRBV19; DNA: TGTGCCAGTAGTATAGTCAGGGGGGCGAACACCGGGGAGCTGTTTTTT; CDR3: CASSIVRGANTGELFF
size: .; J: TRBJ2-2; D: .; V: TRBV7-3; DNA: TGTGCCAGCGGTGGCCGAAACACCGGGGAGCTGTTTTTT; CDR3: CASGGRNTGELFF
size: .; J: TRBJ1-2; D: .; V: TRBV3-1/TRBV3-2; DNA: TGTGCCAGCAGCCAGCATAGTATGGACTATGGCTACACCTTC; CDR3: CASSQHSMDYGYTF
size: .; J: TRBJ1-5; D: .; V: TRBV18; DNA: TGTGCCAGCTCACCAGGGCGTAGCAATCAGCCCCAGCATTTT; CDR3: CASSPGRSNQPQHF
size: .; J: TRBJ1-3; D: .; V: TRBV10-1; DNA: TGCGCCACGGGCACCATATATTTT; CDR3: CATGTIYF
size: .; J: TRBJ1-2; D: .; V: TRBV27; DNA: TGTGCCAGCAGTTTATCAGGGGGAGTACGGTATGGCTACACCTTC; CDR3: CASSLSGGVRYGYTF
size: .; J: TRBJ1-2; D: .; V: TRBV25-1; DNA: TGTGCCAGCAGTGATCCGCGTGCGGCCACCTATGGCTACACCTTC; CDR3: CASSDPRAATYGYTF
size: once; J: TRBJ2-3; D: .; V: TRBV10-1; DNA: TGCGCCAGCAGTGAGTGGGCAGGGGGCACAGATACGCAGTATTTT; CDR3: CASSEWAGGTDTQYF
size: .; J: TRBJ2-4; D: TRBD2; V: TRBV5-1; DNA: TGCGCCAGCAGCCCGTTGACTAGCGGGGGAGCCAAAAACATTCAGTACTTC; CDR3: CASSPLTSGGAKNIQYF
size: .; J: TRBJ1-1; D: TRBD1; V: TRBV29-1; DNA: TGCAGCGTTGGGAAGGGGGCGAGCACTGAAGCTTTCTTT; CDR3: CSVGKGASTEAFF
size: few; J: TRBJ2-1; D: .; V: TRBV7-9; DNA: TGTGCCAGCAGCTTAGAGATTCAGGGTAACGAGCAGTTCTTC; CDR3: CASSLEIQGNEQFF
size: .; J: TRBJ2-7; D: TRBD2; V: TRBV18; DNA: TGTGCCAGCTCACCACCGGGGCGGTTAGCGGGAGCGGCAAGCGAGCAGTACTTC; CDR3: CASSPPGRLAGAASEQYF
size: .; J: TRBJ2-3; D: TRBD1; V: TRBV4-1; DNA: TGCGCCAGCAGCCAAGATACGGGACTGGGACAGGGGCACACAGATACGCAGTATTTT; CDR3: CASSQDTGLGQGHTDTQYF
size: .; J: TRBJ2-7; D: TRBD2; V: TRBV7-2; DNA: TGTGCCAGCAGCTCGTCGGCTAGCGGCTCCTACGAGCAGTACTTC; CDR3: CASSSSASGSYEQYF
size: many; J: TRBJ2-2; D: TRBD2; V: TRBV7-9; DNA: TGTGCCAGCAGCACAACTAGCGCCGGGGAGCTGTTTTTT; CDR3: CASSTTSAGELFF
size: few; J: TRBJ2-5; D: TRBD2; V: TRBV5-1; DNA: TGCGCCAGCAGCTTGGGGAGGGGGACTAGCGGGAGTGTCGAGACCCAGTACTTC; CDR3: CASSLGRGTSGSVETQYF
size: .; J: TRBJ2-7; D: TRBD1; V: TRBV9; DNA: TGTGCCAGCAGCGTATCGGGGACAGGGGGTCTGAGGGAGCAGTACTTC; CDR3: CASSVSGTGGLREQYF
size: .; J: TRBJ2-1; D: TRBD2; V: TRBV9; DNA: TGTGCCAGCAGCGCTAGCGGGAGTGTTAATGAGCAGTTCTTC; CDR3: CASSASGSVNEQFF
size: .; J: TRBJ1-4; D: TRBD1; V: TRBV27; DNA: TGTGCCAGCAGTAATCCCGGGACAGGGTATGAAAAACTGTTTTTT; CDR3: CASSNPGTGYEKLFF
size: .; J: TRBJ2-2; D: .; V: TRBV18; DNA: TGTGCCAGCTCACCACGCAGGGCGGCCGGGGAGCTGTTTTTT; CDR3: CASSPRRAAGELFF